Listed below are T cell receptor beta chains from one sample, sequenced in a study of blood T cell repertoires in COVID-19. Sequencing used immunoSEQ multiplex PCR; TCRdb keeps in-frame clones, though not all of them. The sample carries 40,000 to 50,000 clones, just over 90% recorded once. What was sequenced was peripheral blood. These receptors were obtained from a man between 70 and 80 years old with acute or convalescent COVID-19. The CDR3 runs from the conserved cysteine through the conserved F or W. Each record gives: V gene, D gene, J gene, clone size, CDR3 protein, CDR3 DNA. D genes are given only for firm matches. A row's size may be missing; if present it is once, few, many or a size class.

TRBV10-3	TRBD2	TRBJ2-5	-	CAISDAGGPLGETQYF	TGTGCCATCAGTGACGCGGGGGGGCCTTTGGGAGAGACCCAGTACTTC
TRBV19	TRBD1	TRBJ1-5	-	CASREYRGHQPQHF	TGTGCCAGTAGGGAGTACAGGGGTCATCAGCCCCAGCATTTT
TRBV30	-	TRBJ1-1	-	CAWSRGMNTEAFF	TGTGCCTGGAGTAGGGGAATGAACACTGAAGCTTTCTTT
TRBV5-5	-	TRBJ1-5	few	CASSLAGQNNQPQHF	TGTGCCAGCAGCTTGGCGGGACAAAACAATCAGCCCCAGCATTTT
TRBV28	-	TRBJ1-2	-	CASSGAWDYGYTF	TGTGCCAGCAGTGGAGCGTGGGACTATGGCTACACCTTC
TRBV7-2	TRBD1	TRBJ1-3	-	CASTDRDSSGNTIYF	TGTGCCAGCACCGACCGGGACAGCTCTGGAAACACCATATATTTT
TRBV27	-	TRBJ2-3	-	CASSRTVQDTQYF	TGTGCCAGCAGTCGTACGGTCCAAGATACGCAGTATTTT
TRBV30	-	TRBJ1-4	-	CAWSLRVGEKLFF	TGTGCCTGGAGTTTACGGGTCGGTGAAAAACTGTTTTTT
TRBV7-9	-	TRBJ1-2	-	CASSLLAVNYGYTF	TGTGCCAGCAGCTTACTGGCGGTTAACTATGGCTACACCTTC
TRBV5-1	TRBD1	TRBJ1-1	-	CASSSTGIDTEAFF	TGCGCCAGCAGCTCGACAGGGATCGACACTGAAGCTTTCTTT
TRBV6-5	TRBD1	TRBJ1-2	-	CASSYWGTGAGGYTF	TGTGCCAGCAGTTACTGGGGGACAGGGGCAGGTGGCTACACCTTC
TRBV5-5	TRBD1	TRBJ2-7	once	CASSRTQGAQRTYEQYF	TGTGCCAGCAGCCGGACCCAGGGGGCCCAAAGGACCTACGAGCAGTACTTC
TRBV7-8	-	TRBJ1-2	-	CASSLVGNYGYTF	TGTGCCAGCAGCTTAGTCGGTAACTATGGCTACACCTTC
TRBV3-1/TRBV3-2	TRBD2	TRBJ2-3	-	CASSDRTSGQYF	TGTGCCAGCAGCGACCGGACTAGCGGGCAGTATTTT
TRBV12-3/TRBV12-4	-	TRBJ2-5	once	CASSFGGRETQYF	TGTGCCAGCAGTTTCGGGGGGCGGGAGACCCAGTACTTC
TRBV7-3	-	TRBJ1-1	-	CASSPAPFTEAFF	TGTGCCAGCAGCCCCGCGCCATTCACTGAAGCTTTCTTT
TRBV5-1	TRBD2	TRBJ2-1	-	CASSPLAGAYNEQFF	TGCGCCAGCAGCCCTCTAGCGGGGGCGTACAATGAGCAGTTCTTC
TRBV14	-	TRBJ2-3	-	CASSQDDRLQSTDTQYF	TGTGCCAGCAGCCAGGATGACAGGCTGCAAAGCACAGATACGCAGTATTTT
TRBV24-1	TRBD2	TRBJ2-1	-	CATSDTTSGGAGSYNEQFF	TGTGCCACCAGTGATACGACTAGCGGGGGGGCAGGCTCCTACAATGAGCAGTTCTTC
TRBV20-1	-	TRBJ1-5	-	CSASAGESNQPQHF	TGCAGTGCTAGTGCCGGGGAGAGCAATCAGCCCCAGCATTTT
TRBV11-3	TRBD1	TRBJ2-2	-	CASSLVPGTGNTGELFF	TGTGCCAGCAGCTTAGTCCCCGGGACAGGGAACACCGGGGAGCTGTTTTTT
TRBV7-8	-	TRBJ1-6	once	CASSQKDRSSYNSPLHF	TGTGCCAGCAGCCAAAAAGACAGGAGCTCCTATAATTCACCCCTCCACTTT
TRBV4-1	-	TRBJ1-3	-	CASSRGVDGNTIYF	TGCGCCAGCAGCCGGGGGGTAGATGGAAACACCATATATTTT
TRBV18	-	TRBJ1-6	once	CASSQDRGGSPLHF	TGTGCCAGCTCACAGGACAGAGGGGGTTCACCCCTCCACTTT
TRBV14	-	TRBJ2-1	-	CASRLNGGYNEQFF	TGTGCCAGCAGGCTAAACGGGGGTTACAATGAGCAGTTCTTC
TRBV27	TRBD1	TRBJ2-7	-	CASTFTGTGGPYEQYF	TGTGCCAGCACTTTTACGGGGACAGGAGGGCCCTACGAGCAGTACTTC
TRBV5-1	TRBD1	TRBJ2-7	-	CASSLLTGGIYEQYF	TGCGCCAGCAGCTTACTAACAGGGGGAATCTACGAGCAGTACTTC
TRBV5-8	-	TRBJ1-5	-	CASSPEGAWGNQPQHF	TGTGCCAGCAGCCCGGAAGGGGCTTGGGGCAATCAGCCCCAGCATTTT
TRBV4-1	-	TRBJ1-6	-	CASSQDPLTGNNNSPLHF	TGCGCCAGCAGCCAAGACCCATTAACAGGGAACAATAATTCACCCCTCCACTTT
TRBV5-1	-	TRBJ2-3	-	CASSLGRDTQYF	TGCGCCAGCAGCCTGGGGAGGGATACGCAGTATTTT
TRBV5-1	-	TRBJ1-1	-	CASSLAGVGTANTEAFF	TGCGCCAGCAGCTTGGCCGGGGTGGGAACAGCGAACACTGAAGCTTTCTTT
TRBV3-1/TRBV3-2	-	TRBJ2-5	-	CASTKRQSGQETQYF	TGTGCCAGCACCAAACGGCAATCGGGCCAAGAGACCCAGTACTTC
TRBV9	TRBD2	TRBJ2-1	-	CASSVVPLAGGRNEQFF	TGTGCCAGCAGCGTAGTTCCCCTAGCGGGGGGGAGGAATGAGCAGTTCTTC
TRBV24-1	-	TRBJ2-7	-	CATSDGAGEQYF	TGTGCCACCAGTGATGGCGCGGGGGAGCAGTACTTC
TRBV2	TRBD1	TRBJ1-2	-	CASSAWTGAPTFYGYTF	TGTGCCAGCAGTGCCTGGACAGGCGCACCTACCTTCTATGGCTACACCTTC
TRBV19	-	TRBJ1-4	-	CASSRIFRDIGDEEKLFF	TGTGCCAGTAGTCGAATTTTCCGGGACATCGGAGATGAAGAAAAACTGTTTTTT
TRBV6-5	-	TRBJ2-7	-	CASSYGRGSYEQYF	TGTGCCAGCAGTTACGGTCGGGGCTCCTACGAGCAGTACTTC